The entry below gives a single T cell receptor (beta chain) sequence along with its context. These data are taken from a study of blood T cell repertoires in COVID-19. At the level of the study: Sites across the United States, Italy and Spain contributed samples from acute and convalescent COVID-19. T cells, B-cell-depleted T cells, or PBMCs provided the cDNA or gDNA that served as material.

How the authors handled the data: By means of reference gene primer amplification, nucleated cell counts were estimated. Measured with immunoSEQ multiplex PCR; TCRdb has only the in-frame clones, and not every one. D and trimming come from the DNA, and the V and J calls and clone size come from that table. The data contain 150,000 to 200,000 clones, around 84% of them singletons. The germline V gene has CDR1 MNHEY and CDR2 SMNVEV (reference sequence). The CDR3 extends over 12 amino acids. The V and J ends lost 4 bases and 9 bases, in that order; junction bases with no gene match: 4. The chain employs TRBV27 and TRBJ2-5, with 8 bases fitting TRBD2. Material: peripheral blood. The origin of this receptor is a man younger than 45 with active or convalescent COVID-19. CDR3 coding DNA: TGTGCCAGCAGTTCGGGAGGGTGGGCCCAGTACTTC. This codes for CASSSGGWAQYF.